This is a list of T cell receptor beta chains from one sample in a study of graft-versus-host responses after intestinal transplantation. Generated by immunoSEQ multiplex PCR, the TCRdb table keeps only in-frame clones and is missing some. The sample records 50,000 to 60,000 clones, approximately 91% being singletons. These TCRs' antigens remain unknown. The sample was unstimulated CD4+ T cells sorted from spleen or lymph node cells, taken before transplant. These receptors were obtained from a human donor who was the organ donor for an intestinal transplant. Each CDR3 is given with its conserved first and last residue. A D gene is named only where the DNA matches it firmly. Expanded clones get a size class; other rows say once, few or many, or leave the size out.

len	v_gene	d_gene	abundance	j_gene	CDR3aa	CDR3nt
15	TRBV5-1	TRBD1	NA	TRBJ2-5	CASSLGTGSQETQYF	TGCGCCAGCAGCTTAGGGACAGGGTCTCAAGAGACCCAGTACTTC
14	TRBV7-9	TRBD2	NA	TRBJ2-7	CASSLMGGSYEQYF	TGTGCCAGCAGCTTGATGGGAGGGTCCTACGAGCAGTACTTC
16	TRBV18	TRBD1	NA	TRBJ2-5	CASSHNVRTGQETQYF	TGTGCCAGCTCACATAACGTCAGGACAGGCCAAGAGACCCAGTACTTC
12	TRBV7-2	NA	NA	TRBJ2-7	CAEGQGGHEQYF	TGTGCCGAGGGGCAGGGTGGGCACGAGCAGTACTTC
12	TRBV5-1	NA	NA	TRBJ2-2	CASSLNTGELFF	TGCGCCAGCAGCTTGAACACCGGGGAGCTGTTTTTT
14	TRBV6-5	TRBD1	NA	TRBJ2-2	CASSDRGIDGELFF	TGTGCCAGCAGTGACAGGGGGATTGACGGGGAGCTGTTTTTT
13	TRBV28	TRBD1	NA	TRBJ1-1	CASRGQGGGEAFF	TGTGCCAGCAGGGGACAGGGTGGTGGTGAAGCTTTCTTT
14	TRBV7-2	NA	NA	TRBJ1-1	CASSLTQVNTEAFF	TGTGCCAGCAGCCTTACCCAGGTCAACACTGAAGCTTTCTTT
15	TRBV4-3	NA	NA	TRBJ2-5	CASSPMGTDQETQYF	TGCGCCAGCAGCCCGATGGGGACGGACCAAGAGACCCAGTACTTC
16	TRBV2	NA	NA	TRBJ2-3	CASSEALRGEYDTQYF	TGTGCCAGCAGTGAAGCGCTTCGAGGGGAGTACGATACGCAGTATTTT
14	TRBV6-6	TRBD1	NA	TRBJ2-5	CASSLLTGAETQYF	TGTGCCAGCAGTCTACTGACAGGGGCGGAGACCCAGTACTTC
15	TRBV28	NA	once	TRBJ2-7	CASSFLMDSSYEQYF	TGTGCCAGCAGTTTTCTTATGGACAGCTCCTACGAGCAGTACTTC
16	TRBV4-1	TRBD1	NA	TRBJ1-6	CASSQDSQGANSPLHF	TGCGCCAGCAGCCAAGATAGCCAGGGGGCAAATTCACCCCTCCACTTT
11	TRBV5-1	NA	NA	TRBJ1-1	CASSFGAEAFF	TGCGCCAGCAGCTTCGGCGCTGAAGCTTTCTTT
14	TRBV5-1	TRBD1	NA	TRBJ1-4	CASSASGGREKLFF	TGCGCCAGCAGCGCCTCAGGGGGACGCGAAAAACTGTTTTTT
17	TRBV10-3	TRBD2	NA	TRBJ2-2	CAISVAGGRQNTGELFF	TGCGCCATCTCTGTAGCGGGCGGGAGGCAGAACACCGGGGAGCTGTTTTTT
17	TRBV7-8	TRBD2	NA	TRBJ2-5	CASSLAGLAGGQETQYF	TGTGCCAGCAGCTTAGCGGGACTAGCGGGAGGGCAAGAGACCCAGTACTTC
16	TRBV5-4	TRBD2	NA	TRBJ2-3	CASSTLTSGSADTQYF	TGTGCCAGCAGCACCCTAACTAGCGGGAGTGCAGATACGCAGTATTTT
16	TRBV27	NA	once	TRBJ1-2	CASSYQPGPGVDGYTF	TGTGCCAGCAGTTACCAACCGGGCCCAGGAGTAGATGGCTACACCTTC
13	TRBV5-1	NA	NA	TRBJ1-1	CASSHGGLTEAFF	TGCGCCAGCAGCCACGGTGGGCTTACTGAAGCTTTCTTT
13	TRBV5-1	NA	once	TRBJ1-1	CASSLGGNTEAFF	TGCGCCAGCAGCTTGGGCGGAAACACTGAAGCTTTCTTT
20	TRBV19	TRBD1	NA	TRBJ2-2	CASGTRDRGLAGVRTGELFF	TGTGCCAGTGGAACCCGGGACAGGGGGCTAGCGGGAGTGAGAACCGGGGAGCTGTTTTTT
15	TRBV4-1	TRBD2	NA	TRBJ2-1	CASSPGLAGYNEQFF	TGCGCCAGCAGCCCTGGACTAGCGGGGTACAATGAGCAGTTCTTC
16	TRBV2	TRBD1	NA	TRBJ1-5	CASSTRQGTASQPQHF	TGTGCCAGCAGCACTCGACAGGGGACAGCATCCCAGCCCCAGCATTTT
14	TRBV15	NA	once	TRBJ1-1	CATSRDPFSQRDFF	TGTGCCACCAGCAGAGATCCCTTTTCACAGCGGGATTTCTTT
13	TRBV11-2	NA	NA	TRBJ2-1	CASSPDRGGEQFF	TGTGCCAGCAGCCCTGACCGGGGAGGAGAGCAGTTCTTC
13	TRBV19	TRBD1	few	TRBJ2-2	CASRTGGPGELFF	TGTGCCAGTAGGACAGGGGGGCCCGGGGAGCTGTTTTTT